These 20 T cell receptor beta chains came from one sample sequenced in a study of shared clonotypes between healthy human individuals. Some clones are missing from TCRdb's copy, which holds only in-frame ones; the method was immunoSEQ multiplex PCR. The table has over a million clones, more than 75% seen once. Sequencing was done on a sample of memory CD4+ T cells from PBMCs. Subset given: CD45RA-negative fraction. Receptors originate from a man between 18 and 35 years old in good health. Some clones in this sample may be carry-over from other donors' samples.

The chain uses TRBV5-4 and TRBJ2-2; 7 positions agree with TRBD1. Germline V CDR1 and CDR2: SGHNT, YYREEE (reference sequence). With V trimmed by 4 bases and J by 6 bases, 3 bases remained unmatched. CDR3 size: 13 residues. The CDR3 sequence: CASSVDRSGELFF. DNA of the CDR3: TGTGCCAGCAGCGTGGACAGGTCCGGGGAGCTGTTTTTT.

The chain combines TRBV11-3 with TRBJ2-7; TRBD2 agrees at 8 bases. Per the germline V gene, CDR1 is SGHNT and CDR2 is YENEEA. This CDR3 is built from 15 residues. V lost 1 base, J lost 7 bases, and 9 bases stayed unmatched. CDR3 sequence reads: CASSLGLASPGEQYF. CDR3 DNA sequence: TGTGCCAGCAGCTTAGGACTAGCGTCCCCTGGAGAGCAGTACTTC. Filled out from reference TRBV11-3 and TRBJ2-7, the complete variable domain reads EAGVVQSPRYKIIEKKQPVAFWCNPISGHNTLYWYLQNLGQGPELLIRYENEEAVDDSQLPKDRFSAERLKGVDSTLKIQPAELGDSAVYLCASSLGLASPGEQYFGPGTRLTVT.

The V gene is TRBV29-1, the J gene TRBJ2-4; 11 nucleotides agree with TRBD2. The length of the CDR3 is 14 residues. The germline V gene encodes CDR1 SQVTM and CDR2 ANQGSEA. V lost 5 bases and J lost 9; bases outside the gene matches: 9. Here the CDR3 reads CSVSLAGGQAIQYF. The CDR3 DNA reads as TGCAGCGTTTCATTAGCGGGAGGGCAGGCCATTCAGTACTTC. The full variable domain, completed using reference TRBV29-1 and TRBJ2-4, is SAVISQKPSRDICQRGTSLTIQCQVDSQVTMMFWYRQQPGQSLTLIATANQGSEATYESGFVIDKFPISRPNLTFSTLTVSNMSPEDSSIYLCSVSLAGGQAIQYFGAGTRLSVL.

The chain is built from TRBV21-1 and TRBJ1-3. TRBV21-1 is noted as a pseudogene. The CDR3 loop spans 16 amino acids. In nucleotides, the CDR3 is TGTGCCAGCACCTCACGCGGGACACCGGTCGGAAACACCATATATTTT. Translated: CASTSRGTPVGNTIYF.

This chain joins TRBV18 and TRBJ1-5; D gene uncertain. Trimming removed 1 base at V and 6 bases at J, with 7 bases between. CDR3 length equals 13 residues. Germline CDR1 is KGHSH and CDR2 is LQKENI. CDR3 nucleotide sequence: TGTGCCAGCTCACCACAGGAACGTCAGCCCCAGCATTTT. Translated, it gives CASSPQERQPQHF.

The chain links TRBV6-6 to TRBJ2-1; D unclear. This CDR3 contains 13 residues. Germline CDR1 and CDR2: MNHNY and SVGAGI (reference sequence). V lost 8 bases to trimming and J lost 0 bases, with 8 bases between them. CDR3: CASAPTSYNEQFF. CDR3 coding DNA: TGTGCCAGCGCCCCGACCTCCTACAATGAGCAGTTCTTC.

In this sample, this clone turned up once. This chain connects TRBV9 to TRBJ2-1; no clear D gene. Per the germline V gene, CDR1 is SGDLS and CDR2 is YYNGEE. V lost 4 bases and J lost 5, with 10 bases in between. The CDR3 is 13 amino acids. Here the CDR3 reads CASSLGPNNEQFF. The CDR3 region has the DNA TGTGCCAGCAGCCTTGGACCCAACAATGAGCAGTTCTTC.

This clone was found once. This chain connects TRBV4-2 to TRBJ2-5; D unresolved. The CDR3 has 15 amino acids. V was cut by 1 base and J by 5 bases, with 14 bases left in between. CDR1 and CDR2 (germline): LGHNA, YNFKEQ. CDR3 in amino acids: CASSQGELQTETQYF. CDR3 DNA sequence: TGTGCCAGCAGCCAAGGGGAACTCCAAACGGAGACCCAGTACTTC.

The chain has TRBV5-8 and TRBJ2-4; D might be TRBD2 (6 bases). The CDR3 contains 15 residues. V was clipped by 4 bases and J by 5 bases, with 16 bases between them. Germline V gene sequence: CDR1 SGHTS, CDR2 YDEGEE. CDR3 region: CASSPLRGLENIQYF. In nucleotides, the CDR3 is TGTGCCAGCAGCCCCCTCCGGGGGTTAGAAAACATTCAGTACTTC. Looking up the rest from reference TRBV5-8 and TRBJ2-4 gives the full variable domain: EAGVTQSPTHLIKTRGQQATLRCSPISGHTSVYWYQQALGLGLQFLLWYDEGEERNRGNFPPRFSGRQFPNYSSELNVNALELEDSALYLCASSPLRGLENIQYFGAGTRLSVL.

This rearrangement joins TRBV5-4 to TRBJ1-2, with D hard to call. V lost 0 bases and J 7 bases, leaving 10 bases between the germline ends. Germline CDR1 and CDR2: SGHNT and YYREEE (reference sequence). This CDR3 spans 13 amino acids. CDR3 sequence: CASSLGREAGYTF. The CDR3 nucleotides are TGTGCCAGCAGCTTGGGGCGGGAGGCTGGCTACACCTTC.

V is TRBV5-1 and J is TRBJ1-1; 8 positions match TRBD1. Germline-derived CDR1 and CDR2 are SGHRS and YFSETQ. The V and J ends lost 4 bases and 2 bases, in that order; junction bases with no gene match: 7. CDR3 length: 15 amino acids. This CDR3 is CASSNRTGPNTEAFF. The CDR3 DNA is TGCGCCAGCAGCAACCGGACAGGGCCTAACACTGAAGCTTTCTTT.

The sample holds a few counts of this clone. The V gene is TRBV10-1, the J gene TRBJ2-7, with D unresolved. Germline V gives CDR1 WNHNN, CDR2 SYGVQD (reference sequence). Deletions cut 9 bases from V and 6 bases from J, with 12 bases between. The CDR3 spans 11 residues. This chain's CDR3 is CARTRGGEQYF. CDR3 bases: TGCGCCAGAACCCGAGGTGGCGAGCAGTACTTC.

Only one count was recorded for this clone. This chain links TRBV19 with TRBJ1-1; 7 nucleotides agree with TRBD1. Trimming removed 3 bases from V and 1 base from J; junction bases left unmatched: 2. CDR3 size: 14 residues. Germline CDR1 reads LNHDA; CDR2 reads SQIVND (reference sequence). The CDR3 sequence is CASSIRGENTEAFF. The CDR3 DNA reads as TGTGCCAGTAGTATCAGGGGGGAGAACACTGAAGCTTTCTTT.

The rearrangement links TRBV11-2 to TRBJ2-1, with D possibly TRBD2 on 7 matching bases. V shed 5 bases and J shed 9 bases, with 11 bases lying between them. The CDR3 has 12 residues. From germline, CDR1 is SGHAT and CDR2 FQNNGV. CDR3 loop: CASSRGGGEQFF. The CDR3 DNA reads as TGTGCCAGCAGCCGCGGGGGCGGTGAGCAGTTCTTC.

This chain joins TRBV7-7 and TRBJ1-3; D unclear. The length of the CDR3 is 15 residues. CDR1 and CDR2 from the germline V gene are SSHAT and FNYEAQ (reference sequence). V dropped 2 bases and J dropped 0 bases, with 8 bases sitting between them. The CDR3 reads CASSLSADSGNTIYF. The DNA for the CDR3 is TGTGCCAGCAGCTTATCCGCGGACTCTGGAAACACCATATATTTT.

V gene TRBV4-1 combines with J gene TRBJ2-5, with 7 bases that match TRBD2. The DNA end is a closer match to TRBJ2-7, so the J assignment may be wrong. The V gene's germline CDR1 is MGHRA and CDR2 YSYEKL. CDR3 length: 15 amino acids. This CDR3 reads CASSQGQGGTYEQYF. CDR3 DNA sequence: TGCGCCAGCAGCCAAGGGCAGGGAGGGACCTACGAGCAGTACTTC.

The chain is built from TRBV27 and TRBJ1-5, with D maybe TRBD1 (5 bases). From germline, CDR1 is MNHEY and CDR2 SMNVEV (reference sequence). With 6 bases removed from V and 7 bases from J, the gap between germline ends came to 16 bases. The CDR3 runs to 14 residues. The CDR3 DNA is TGTGCCAGCAGCCCCAGGGAGGTAAGGCAGCCCCAGCATTTT. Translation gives CASSPREVRQPQHF.

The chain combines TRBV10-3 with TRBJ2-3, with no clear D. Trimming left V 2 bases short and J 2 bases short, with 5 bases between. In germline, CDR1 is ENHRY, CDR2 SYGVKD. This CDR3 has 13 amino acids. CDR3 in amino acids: CAISEPATDTQYF. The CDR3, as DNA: TGTGCCATCAGTGAGCCCGCCACAGATACGCAGTATTTT.

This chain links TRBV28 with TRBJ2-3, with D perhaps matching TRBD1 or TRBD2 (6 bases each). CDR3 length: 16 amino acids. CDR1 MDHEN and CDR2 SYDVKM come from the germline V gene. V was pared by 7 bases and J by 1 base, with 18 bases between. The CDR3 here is CASTLLGASGTDTQYF. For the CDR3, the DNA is TGTGCCAGCACCCTCCTGGGGGCTAGCGGCACAGATACGCAGTATTTT.

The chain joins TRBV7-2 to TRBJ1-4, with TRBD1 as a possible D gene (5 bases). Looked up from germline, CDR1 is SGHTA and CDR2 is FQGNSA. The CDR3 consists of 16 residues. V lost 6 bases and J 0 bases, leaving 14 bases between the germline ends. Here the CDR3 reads CASSWGSYTTNEKLFF. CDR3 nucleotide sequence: TGTGCCAGCAGTTGGGGGAGTTACACAACTAATGAAAAACTGTTTTTT. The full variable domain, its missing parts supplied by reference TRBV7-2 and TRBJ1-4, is GAGVSQSPSNKVTEKGKDVELRCDPISGHTALYWYRQSLGQGLEFLIYFQGNSAPDKSGLPSDRFSAERTGGSVSTLTIQRTQQEDSAVYLCASSWGSYTTNEKLFFGSGTQLSVL.